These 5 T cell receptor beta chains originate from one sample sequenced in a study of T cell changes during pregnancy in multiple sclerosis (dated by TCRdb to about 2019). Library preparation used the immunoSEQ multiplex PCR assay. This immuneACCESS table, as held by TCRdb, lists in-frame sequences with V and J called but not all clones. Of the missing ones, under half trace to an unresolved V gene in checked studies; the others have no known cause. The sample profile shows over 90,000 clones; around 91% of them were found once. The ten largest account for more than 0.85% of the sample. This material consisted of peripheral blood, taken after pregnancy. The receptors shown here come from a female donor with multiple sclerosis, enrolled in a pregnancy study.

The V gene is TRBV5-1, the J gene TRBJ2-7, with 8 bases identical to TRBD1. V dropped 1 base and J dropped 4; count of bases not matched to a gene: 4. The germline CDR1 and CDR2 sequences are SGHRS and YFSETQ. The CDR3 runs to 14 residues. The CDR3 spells CASSLQGAGYEQYF. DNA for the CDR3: TGCGCCAGCAGCTTGCAGGGGGCAGGGTACGAGCAGTACTTC.

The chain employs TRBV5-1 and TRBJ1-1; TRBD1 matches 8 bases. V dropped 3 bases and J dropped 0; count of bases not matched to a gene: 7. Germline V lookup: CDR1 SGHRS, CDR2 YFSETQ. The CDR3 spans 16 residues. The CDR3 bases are TGCGCCAGCAGCTCCTACAGGGGGAATATGAACACTGAAGCTTTCTTT. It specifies CASSSYRGNMNTEAFF.

The CDR3 is CASGIDYTGGFNEKLFF. The CDR3 DNA is TGTGCCAGCGGCATAGATTATACCGGGGGTTTTAATGAAAAACTGTTTTTT. The rearrangement links TRBV7-2 to TRBJ1-4, with D maybe TRBD1 (5 bases). Germline CDR1 SGHTA, CDR2 FQGNSA. V was pared by 8 bases and J by 4 bases, with 23 bases between. CDR3 length equals 17 residues.

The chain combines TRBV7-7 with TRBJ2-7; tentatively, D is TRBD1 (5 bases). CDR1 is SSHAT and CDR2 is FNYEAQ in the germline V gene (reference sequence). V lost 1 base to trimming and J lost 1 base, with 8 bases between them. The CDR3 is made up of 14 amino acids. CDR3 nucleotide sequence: TGTGCCAGCAGCTTAGATCCAGGGTCCTACGAGCAGTACTTC. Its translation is CASSLDPGSYEQYF.

In DNA form, the CDR3 reads TGCGCCAGCCGGAGGGACTCTTCTAACACTGAAGCTTTCTTT. It yields the protein CASRRDSSNTEAFF. The chain uses TRBV5-1 and TRBJ1-1; the D gene is possibly TRBD1 (5 bases). The V end lost 7 bases, the J end lost 2 bases, and 15 bases lay between the germline ends. The CDR3 is made up of 14 amino acids. Looked up from germline, CDR1 is SGHRS and CDR2 is YFSETQ.